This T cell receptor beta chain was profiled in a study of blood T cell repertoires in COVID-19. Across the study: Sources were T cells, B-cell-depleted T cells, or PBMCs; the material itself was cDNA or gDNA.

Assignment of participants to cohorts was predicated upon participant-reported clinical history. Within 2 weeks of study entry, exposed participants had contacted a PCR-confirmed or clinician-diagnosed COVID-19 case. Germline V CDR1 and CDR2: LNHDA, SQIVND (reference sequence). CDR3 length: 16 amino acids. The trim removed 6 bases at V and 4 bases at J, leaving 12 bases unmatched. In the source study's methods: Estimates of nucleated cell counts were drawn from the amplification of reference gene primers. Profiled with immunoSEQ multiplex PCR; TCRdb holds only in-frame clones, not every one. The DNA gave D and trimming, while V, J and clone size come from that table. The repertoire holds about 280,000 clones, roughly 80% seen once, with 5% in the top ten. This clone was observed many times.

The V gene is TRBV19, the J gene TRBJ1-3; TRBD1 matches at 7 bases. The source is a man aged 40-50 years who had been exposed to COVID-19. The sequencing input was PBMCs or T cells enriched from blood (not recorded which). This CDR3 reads CASSQYTGAGGNTIYF. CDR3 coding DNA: TGTGCCAGTAGCCAGTACACAGGGGCAGGAGGAAACACCATATATTTT.